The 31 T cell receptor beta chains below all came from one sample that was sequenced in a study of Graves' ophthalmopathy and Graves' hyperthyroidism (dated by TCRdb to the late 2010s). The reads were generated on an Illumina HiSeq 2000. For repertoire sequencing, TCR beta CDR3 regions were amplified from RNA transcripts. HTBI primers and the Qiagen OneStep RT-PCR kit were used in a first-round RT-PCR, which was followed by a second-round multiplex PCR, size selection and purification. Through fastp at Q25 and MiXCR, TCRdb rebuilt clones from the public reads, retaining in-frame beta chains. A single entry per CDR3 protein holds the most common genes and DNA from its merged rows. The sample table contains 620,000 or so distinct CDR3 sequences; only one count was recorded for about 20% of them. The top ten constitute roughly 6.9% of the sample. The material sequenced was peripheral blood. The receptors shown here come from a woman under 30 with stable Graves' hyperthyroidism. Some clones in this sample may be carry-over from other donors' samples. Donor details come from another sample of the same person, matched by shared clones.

Written as DNA, the CDR3 is TGTGCCAGCAGTTTATCTACTCCAGGGAGGAACACTGAAGCTTTCTTT. Encoded protein: CASSLSTPGRNTEAFF. The V gene is TRBV27, the J gene TRBJ1-1; tentative D call: TRBD1 (5 bases). V lost 0 bases, J lost 1 base, and 12 bases lay in between. CDR1 and CDR2 from the germline V gene are MNHEY and SMNVEV (reference sequence). This CDR3 has 16 residues.

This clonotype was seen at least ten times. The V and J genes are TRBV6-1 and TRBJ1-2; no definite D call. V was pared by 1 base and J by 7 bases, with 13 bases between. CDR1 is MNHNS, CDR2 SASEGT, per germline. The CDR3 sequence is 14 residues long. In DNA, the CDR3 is TGTGCCAGCAGTGAAGGGCCGGGCGAGGGTGGCTACACCTTC. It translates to CASSEGPGEGGYTF.

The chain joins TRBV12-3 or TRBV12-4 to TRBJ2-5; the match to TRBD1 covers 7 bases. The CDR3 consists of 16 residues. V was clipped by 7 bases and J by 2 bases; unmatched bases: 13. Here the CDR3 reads CASTPSPPGQQETQYF. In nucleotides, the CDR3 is TGTGCCAGCACCCCCTCCCCACCGGGACAGCAAGAGACCCAGTACTTC.

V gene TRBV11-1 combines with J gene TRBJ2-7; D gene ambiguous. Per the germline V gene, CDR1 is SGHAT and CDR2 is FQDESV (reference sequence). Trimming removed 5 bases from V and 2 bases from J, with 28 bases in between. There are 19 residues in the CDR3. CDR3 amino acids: CASSAPPGRLPSSAYEQYF. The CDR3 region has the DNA TGTGCCAGCAGCGCTCCCCCGGGCCGCTTGCCGAGTTCAGCCTACGAGCAGTACTTC. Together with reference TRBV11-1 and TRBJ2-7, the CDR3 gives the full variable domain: EAEVAQSPRYKITEKSQAVAFWCDPISGHATLYWYRQILGQGPELLVQFQDESVVDDSQLPKDRFSAERLKGVDSTLKIQPAELGDSAMYLCASSAPPGRLPSSAYEQYFGPGTRLTVT.

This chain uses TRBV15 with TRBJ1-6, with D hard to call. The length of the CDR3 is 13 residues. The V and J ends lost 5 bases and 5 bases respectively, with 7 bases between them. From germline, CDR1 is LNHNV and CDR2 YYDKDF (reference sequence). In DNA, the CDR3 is TGTGCCACCAGCTGGGCAGATAATTCACCCCTCCACTTT. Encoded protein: CATSWADNSPLHF.

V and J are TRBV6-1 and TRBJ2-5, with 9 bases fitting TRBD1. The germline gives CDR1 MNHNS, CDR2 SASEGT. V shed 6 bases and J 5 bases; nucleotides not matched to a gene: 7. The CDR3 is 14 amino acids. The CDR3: CASRSYRGQETQYF. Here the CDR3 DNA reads TGTGCCAGCAGGTCTTACAGGGGGCAGGAGACCCAGTACTTC.

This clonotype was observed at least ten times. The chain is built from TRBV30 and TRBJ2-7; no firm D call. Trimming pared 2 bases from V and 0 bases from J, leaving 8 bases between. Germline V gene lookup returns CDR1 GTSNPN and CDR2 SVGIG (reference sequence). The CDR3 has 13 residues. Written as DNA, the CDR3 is TGTGCCTGGAGTCCCGATATCTCCTACGAGCAGTACTTC. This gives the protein CAWSPDISYEQYF.

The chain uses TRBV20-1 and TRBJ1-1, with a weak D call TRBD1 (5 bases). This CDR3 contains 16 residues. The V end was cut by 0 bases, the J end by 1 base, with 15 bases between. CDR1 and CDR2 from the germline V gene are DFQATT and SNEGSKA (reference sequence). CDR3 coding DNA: TGCAGTGCTAGAGATAAAGAAAAGGGGAGGAACACTGAAGCTTTCTTT. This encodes CSARDKEKGRNTEAFF.

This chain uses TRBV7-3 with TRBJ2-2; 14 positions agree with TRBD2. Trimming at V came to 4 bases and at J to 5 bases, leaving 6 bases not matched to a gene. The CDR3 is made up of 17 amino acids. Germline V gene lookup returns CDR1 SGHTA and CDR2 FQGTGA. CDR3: CASSSGTSGRYTGELFF. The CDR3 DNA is TGTGCCAGCAGCTCTGGGACTAGCGGGAGATATACCGGGGAGCTGTTTTTT.

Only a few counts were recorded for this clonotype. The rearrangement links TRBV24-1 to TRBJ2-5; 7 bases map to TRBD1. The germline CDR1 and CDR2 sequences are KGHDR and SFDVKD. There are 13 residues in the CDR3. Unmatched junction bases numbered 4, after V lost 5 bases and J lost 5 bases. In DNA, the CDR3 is TGTGCCACCAGTGCCCCGGGACAGGAGACCCAGTACTTC. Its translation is CATSAPGQETQYF.

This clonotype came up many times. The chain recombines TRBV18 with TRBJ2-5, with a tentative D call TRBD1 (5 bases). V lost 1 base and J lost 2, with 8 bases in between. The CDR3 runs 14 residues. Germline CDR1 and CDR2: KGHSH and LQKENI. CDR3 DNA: TGTGCCAGCTCACCACAGGGGCCACAAGAGACCCAGTACTTC. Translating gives CASSPQGPQETQYF.

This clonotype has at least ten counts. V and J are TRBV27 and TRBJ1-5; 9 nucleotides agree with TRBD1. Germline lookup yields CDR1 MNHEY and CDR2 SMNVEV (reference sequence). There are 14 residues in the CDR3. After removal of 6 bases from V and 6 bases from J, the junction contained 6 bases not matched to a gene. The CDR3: CASRRTGEGQPQHF. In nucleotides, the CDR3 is TGTGCCAGCAGGCGGACAGGGGAGGGTCAGCCCCAGCATTTT.

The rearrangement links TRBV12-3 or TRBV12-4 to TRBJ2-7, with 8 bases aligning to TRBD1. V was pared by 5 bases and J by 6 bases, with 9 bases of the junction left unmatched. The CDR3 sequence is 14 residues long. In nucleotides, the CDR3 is TGTGCCAGCAGTCTCGACAGGGGCGGTAGCGAGCAGTACTTC. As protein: CASSLDRGGSEQYF.

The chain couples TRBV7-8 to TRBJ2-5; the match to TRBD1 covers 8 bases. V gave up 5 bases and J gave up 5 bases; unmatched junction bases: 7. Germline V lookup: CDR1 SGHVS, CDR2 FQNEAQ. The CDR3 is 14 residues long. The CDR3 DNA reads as TGTGCCAGCAGCGTCCGACCAGGGGGCGAGACCCAGTACTTC. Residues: CASSVRPGGETQYF.

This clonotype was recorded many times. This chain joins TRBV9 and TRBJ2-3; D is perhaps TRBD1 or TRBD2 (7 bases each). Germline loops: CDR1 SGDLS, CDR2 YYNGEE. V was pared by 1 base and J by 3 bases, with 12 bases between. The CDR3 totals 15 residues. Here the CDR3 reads CASSVQGGWTDTQYF. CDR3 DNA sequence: TGTGCCAGCAGCGTACAGGGGGGGTGGACAGATACGCAGTATTTT.

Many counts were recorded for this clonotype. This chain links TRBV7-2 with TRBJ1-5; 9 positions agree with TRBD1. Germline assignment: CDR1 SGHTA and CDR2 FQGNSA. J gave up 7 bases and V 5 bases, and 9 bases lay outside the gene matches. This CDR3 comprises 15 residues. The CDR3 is CASSPRGQGDQPQHF. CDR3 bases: TGTGCCAGCAGCCCTAGGGGACAGGGAGACCAGCCCCAGCATTTT. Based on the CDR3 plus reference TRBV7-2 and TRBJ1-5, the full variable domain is GAGVSQSPSNKVTEKGKDVELRCDPISGHTALYWYRQSLGQGLEFLIYFQGNSAPDKSGLPSDRFSAERTGGSVSTLTIQRTQQEDSAVYLCASSPRGQGDQPQHFGDGTRLSIL.

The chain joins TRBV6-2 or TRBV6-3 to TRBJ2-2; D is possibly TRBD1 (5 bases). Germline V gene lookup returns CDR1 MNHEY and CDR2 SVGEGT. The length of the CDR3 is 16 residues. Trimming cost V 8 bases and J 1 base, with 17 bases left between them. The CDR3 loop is CASSRIGAMNTGELFF. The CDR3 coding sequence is TGTGCCAGCTCTCGAATAGGGGCGATGAACACCGGGGAGCTGTTTTTT.

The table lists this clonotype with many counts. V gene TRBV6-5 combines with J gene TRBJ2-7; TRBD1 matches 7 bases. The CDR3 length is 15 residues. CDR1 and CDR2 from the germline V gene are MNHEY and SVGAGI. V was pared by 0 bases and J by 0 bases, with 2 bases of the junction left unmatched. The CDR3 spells CASSYSGQHSYEQYF. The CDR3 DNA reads TGTGCCAGCAGTTACTCGGGACAGCACTCCTACGAGCAGTACTTC.

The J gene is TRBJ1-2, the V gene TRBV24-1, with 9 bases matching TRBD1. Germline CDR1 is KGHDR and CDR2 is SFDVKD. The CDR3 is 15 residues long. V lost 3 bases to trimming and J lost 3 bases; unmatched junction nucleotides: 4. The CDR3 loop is CATSDGGQGYYGYTF. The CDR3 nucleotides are TGTGCCACCAGTGATGGGGGACAGGGCTACTATGGCTACACCTTC.

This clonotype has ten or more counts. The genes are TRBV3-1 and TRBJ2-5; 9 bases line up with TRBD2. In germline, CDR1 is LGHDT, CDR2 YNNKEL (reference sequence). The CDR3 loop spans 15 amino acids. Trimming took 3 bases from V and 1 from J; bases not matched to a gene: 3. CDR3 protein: CASSHLTSGQETQYF. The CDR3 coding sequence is TGTGCCAGCAGCCATTTGACTAGCGGCCAAGAGACCCAGTACTTC.

The CDR3 protein is CASRASGTDKNQPQHF. CDR3 DNA sequence: TGTGCCAGCAGGGCCTCCGGGACAGATAAAAATCAGCCCCAGCATTTT. This chain links TRBV12-3 or TRBV12-4 with TRBJ1-5; 7 bases map to TRBD1. Trimming took 6 bases from V and 4 from J; bases not matched to a gene: 12. The CDR3 covers 16 residues.

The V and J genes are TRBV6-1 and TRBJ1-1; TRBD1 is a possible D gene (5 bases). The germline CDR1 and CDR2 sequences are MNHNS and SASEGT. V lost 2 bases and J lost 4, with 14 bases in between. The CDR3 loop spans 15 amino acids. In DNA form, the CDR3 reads TGTGCCAGCAGTGAAAGGAGAGGGGTGGTCACTGAAGCTTTCTTT. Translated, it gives CASSERRGVVTEAFF.

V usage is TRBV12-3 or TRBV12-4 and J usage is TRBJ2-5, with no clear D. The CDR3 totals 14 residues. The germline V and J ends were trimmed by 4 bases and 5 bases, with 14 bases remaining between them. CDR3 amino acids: CASSSLDPRETQYF. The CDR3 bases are TGTGCCAGCAGTTCCCTAGACCCCCGCGAGACCCAGTACTTC.

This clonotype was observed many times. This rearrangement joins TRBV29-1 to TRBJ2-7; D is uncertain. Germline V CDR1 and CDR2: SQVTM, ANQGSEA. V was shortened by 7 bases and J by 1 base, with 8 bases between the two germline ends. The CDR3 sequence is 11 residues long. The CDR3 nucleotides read TGCAGCGCCTCTGAGTCCTACGAGCAGTACTTC. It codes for CSASESYEQYF.

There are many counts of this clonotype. The CDR3 region has the DNA TGCGCCAGCAGCCAAGACTTCCTCAACTATGGCTACACCTTC. It yields the protein CASSQDFLNYGYTF. The chain has TRBV4-1 and TRBJ1-2; no firm D call. V was clipped by 0 bases and J by 2 bases, with 7 bases between them. CDR1 and CDR2 (germline): MGHRA, YSYEKL. CDR3 length: 14 amino acids.

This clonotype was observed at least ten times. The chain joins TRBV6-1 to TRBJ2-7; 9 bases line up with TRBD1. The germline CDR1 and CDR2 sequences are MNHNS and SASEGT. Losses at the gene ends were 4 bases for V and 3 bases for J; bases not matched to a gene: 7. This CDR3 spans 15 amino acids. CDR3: CASSAWTGVYYEQYF. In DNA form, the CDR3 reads TGTGCCAGCAGTGCCTGGACAGGGGTATACTACGAGCAGTACTTC.

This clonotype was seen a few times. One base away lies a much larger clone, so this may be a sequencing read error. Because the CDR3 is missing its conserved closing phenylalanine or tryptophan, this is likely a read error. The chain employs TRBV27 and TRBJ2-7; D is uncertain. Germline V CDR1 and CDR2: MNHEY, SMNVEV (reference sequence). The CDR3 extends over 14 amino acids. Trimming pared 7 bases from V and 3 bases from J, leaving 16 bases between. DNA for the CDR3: TGTGCCAGCAAACCGACACCTAACCTCTACGAGCAGTACTAC. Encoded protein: CASKPTPNLYEQYY.

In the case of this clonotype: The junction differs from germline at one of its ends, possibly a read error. The CDR3 coding sequence is TGTGCCAGCAGCCTCGGACAGATCGGACCCCAGCGTTTT. Translated: CASSLGQIGPQRF. The V gene is TRBV12-3 or TRBV12-4, the J gene TRBJ1-5; the D gene is possibly TRBD1 (6 bases). This CDR3 is 13 amino acids long.

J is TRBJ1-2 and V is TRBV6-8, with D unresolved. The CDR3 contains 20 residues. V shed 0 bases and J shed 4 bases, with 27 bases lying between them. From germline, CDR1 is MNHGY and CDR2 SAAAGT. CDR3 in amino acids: CASSYSICRVDPHSPYGYTF. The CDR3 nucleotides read TGTGCCAGCAGTTACTCGATTTGTCGAGTAGACCCACACTCACCCTATGGCTACACCTTC.

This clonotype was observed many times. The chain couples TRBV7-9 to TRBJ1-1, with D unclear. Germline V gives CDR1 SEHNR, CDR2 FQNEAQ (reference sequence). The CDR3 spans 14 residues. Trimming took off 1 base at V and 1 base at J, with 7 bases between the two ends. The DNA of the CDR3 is TGTGCCAGCAGCTTAGTCGTAGGGAACACTGAAGCTTTCTTT. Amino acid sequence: CASSLVVGNTEAFF.

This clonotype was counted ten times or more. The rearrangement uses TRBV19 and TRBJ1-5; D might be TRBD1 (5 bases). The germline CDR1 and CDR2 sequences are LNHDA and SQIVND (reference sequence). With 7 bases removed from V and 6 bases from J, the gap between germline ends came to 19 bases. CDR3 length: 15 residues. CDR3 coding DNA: TGTGCCAGTACAAGAGGGAGGGGAAGGATTCAGCCCCAGCATTTT. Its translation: CASTRGRGRIQPQHF. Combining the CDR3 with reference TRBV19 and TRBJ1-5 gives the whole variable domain DGGITQSPKYLFRKEGQNVTLSCEQNLNHDAMYWYRQDPGQGLRLIYYSQIVNDFQKGDIAEGYSVSREKKESFPLTVTSAQKNPTAFYLCASTRGRGRIQPQHFGDGTRLSIL.